These 20 T cell receptor beta chains were all obtained from the same sample, sequenced in a study of blood T cell repertoires in COVID-19. Repertoires were generated with immunoSEQ multiplex PCR, while TCRdb's copy carries only in-frame clones and drops some. This table holds 360,000 or so clones, about nine tenths found once. Material: PBMCs or T cells enriched from blood (not recorded which). The receptors stem from a woman in her 30s who had been exposed to COVID-19.

This chain uses TRBV12-3 or TRBV12-4 with TRBJ2-5; D is uncertain. The CDR3 runs 13 residues. V was trimmed by 2 bases and J by 5 bases, leaving 9 bases between them. The CDR3 reads CASSLSGLETQYF. DNA of the CDR3: TGTGCCAGCAGTTTAAGTGGGCTGGAGACCCAGTACTTC.

The chain employs TRBV6-5 and TRBJ1-5, with D perhaps matching TRBD1 (6 bases). The germline V and J ends were trimmed by 2 bases and 2 bases, with 10 bases remaining between them. The CDR3 is made up of 15 amino acids. Looked up from germline, CDR1 is MNHEY and CDR2 is SVGAGI. The CDR3 DNA reads TGTGCCAGCAGTTACAAGGGGGTTGGCAATCAGCCCCAGCATTTT. It specifies CASSYKGVGNQPQHF.

The V gene is TRBV7-9, the J gene TRBJ1-1; TRBD1 might be the D (5 bases). This CDR3 has 14 residues. CDR1 is SEHNR, CDR2 FQNEAQ, per germline (reference sequence). Trimming removed 0 bases from V and 6 bases from J, with 11 bases in between. CDR3 sequence (DNA): TGTGCCAGCAGCTTAGCGTGGGGCGTCCCTGAAGCTTTCTTT. It yields the protein CASSLAWGVPEAFF.

This clone has only a few counts. The chain has TRBV10-2 and TRBJ1-2, with 7 bases lining up with TRBD1. The germline gives CDR1 WSHSY, CDR2 SAAADI. The ends lost 8 bases at V and 6 bases at J; junction bases unmatched: 9. There are 13 residues in the CDR3. CDR3 DNA sequence: TGCGCCAGCTTGGGACAGTTCGCCGATGGCTACACCTTC. Translated: CASLGQFADGYTF.

The CDR3 reads CASSFNSGTGGYEQYF. For the CDR3, the DNA is TGTGCCAGCAGCTTCAACTCCGGGACAGGGGGGTACGAGCAGTACTTC. This chain links TRBV7-2 with TRBJ2-7, with 11 bases aligning to TRBD1. The CDR3 has 16 amino acids. Germline V gene sequence: CDR1 SGHTA, CDR2 FQGNSA. J lost 4 bases, V lost 3 bases, and 8 bases had no gene match.

V is TRBV9 and J is TRBJ1-3, with D maybe TRBD1 (6 bases). Deletions cut 2 bases from V and 5 bases from J, with 11 bases between. This CDR3 is built from 14 residues. Germline values: CDR1 SGDLS, CDR2 YYNGEE. This chain's CDR3 is CASSVAGARNTIYF. The CDR3 coding sequence is TGTGCCAGCAGCGTTGCGGGGGCTAGAAACACCATATATTTT.

The chain couples TRBV30 to TRBJ1-1, with 9 bases aligning to TRBD1. The CDR3 consists of 15 residues. V lost 3 bases to trimming and J lost 4 bases; unmatched junction nucleotides: 9. Germline lookup yields CDR1 GTSNPN and CDR2 SVGIG (reference sequence). This CDR3 reads CAWSTGTGRATEAFF. The CDR3, as DNA: TGTGCCTGGAGCACCGGGACAGGGAGAGCCACTGAAGCTTTCTTT.

The genes are TRBV7-9 and TRBJ2-7, with 11 bases aligning to TRBD1. The CDR3 has 15 amino acids. V trimming: 4 bases; J trimming: 5 bases; junction bases outside the gene matches: 7. From germline, CDR1 is SEHNR and CDR2 FQNEAQ (reference sequence). CDR3 DNA sequence: TGTGCCAGCAGCTACGGACAGGGGGCGATCAACGAGCAGTACTTC. It encodes CASSYGQGAINEQYF.

The chain has TRBV3-1 (or the pseudogene TRBV3-2) and TRBJ1-2; possible D gene TRBD1, 6 bases. Trimming left V 3 bases short and J 4 bases short, with 18 bases between. The CDR3 extends over 16 amino acids. CDR1 and CDR2 (germline): LGHDT, YNNKEL (reference sequence). The CDR3 DNA reads TGTGCCAGCAGCCAGACCTGGGACACGAATCCCTATGGCTACACCTTC. Protein sequence: CASSQTWDTNPYGYTF.

The chain employs TRBV28 and TRBJ1-3, with TRBD1 matching over 10 bases. The V gene's germline CDR1 is MDHEN and CDR2 SYDVKM. The CDR3 sequence is 16 residues long. V shed 5 bases and J 2 bases; nucleotides not matched to a gene: 6. The CDR3 loop is CASSPGTGEPGNTIYF. The CDR3, as DNA: TGTGCCAGCAGTCCCGGGACAGGGGAGCCTGGAAACACCATATATTTT.

This chain links TRBV30 with TRBJ2-7; TRBD2 aligns across 14 bases. Germline CDR1 GTSNPN, CDR2 SVGIG (reference sequence). The junction had 8 bases not matched to a gene; V was cut back by 4 bases and J by 6 bases. The CDR3 consists of 15 residues. CDR3 loop: CAWNPGLAGVFEQYF. The CDR3 DNA is TGTGCCTGGAATCCGGGACTAGCGGGAGTGTTCGAGCAGTACTTC.

This chain uses TRBV7-9 with TRBJ1-4, with 9 bases identical to TRBD1. CDR1 and CDR2 (germline): SEHNR, FQNEAQ (reference sequence). The CDR3 has 18 residues. Trimming took 3 bases from V and 4 from J; bases not matched to a gene: 12. The CDR3 bases are TGTGCCAGCAGCTTCCGAATAAATACAGGGGGCGGTAATGAAAAACTGTTTTTT. This sequence encodes CASSFRINTGGGNEKLFF.

The CDR3 sequence is CASSSRTGGTSPLHF. The CDR3 nucleotides read TGCGCCAGCAGCTCCCGGACAGGGGGAACTTCACCCCTCCACTTT. This chain uses TRBV5-1 with TRBJ1-6; TRBD1 agrees at 10 bases. This CDR3 contains 15 residues. The trim removed 3 bases at V and 9 bases at J, leaving 6 bases unmatched. CDR1 and CDR2 (germline): SGHRS, YFSETQ.

The V call is TRBV27, the J call TRBJ2-7; a possible D gene is TRBD2 (6 bases). Germline V gene lookup returns CDR1 MNHEY and CDR2 SMNVEV (reference sequence). The CDR3 spans 13 residues. The V end lost 8 bases, the J end lost 5 bases, and 16 bases lay between the germline ends. The CDR3 nucleotides are TGTGCCAGCCATACCGGGAGTATCAACGAGCAGTACTTC. It is translated as CASHTGSINEQYF.

The chain links TRBV28 to TRBJ2-1, with TRBD2 matching over 13 bases. The germline CDR1 and CDR2 sequences are MDHEN and SYDVKM. V trimming: 6 bases; J trimming: 0 bases; junction bases outside the gene matches: 8. The CDR3 is made up of 18 amino acids. The CDR3 DNA sequence: TGTGCCAGCAGGAGGACTAGCGGGAGTCGAAGCTCCTACAATGAGCAGTTCTTC. Its protein is CASRRTSGSRSSYNEQFF.

This chain joins TRBV28 and TRBJ1-1; D gene unclear. Germline values: CDR1 MDHEN, CDR2 SYDVKM. With 3 bases removed from V and 0 bases from J, the gap between germline ends came to 5 bases. The CDR3 contains 13 residues. The CDR3 spells CASSLLMNTEAFF. DNA for the CDR3: TGTGCCAGCAGTTTGCTAATGAACACTGAAGCTTTCTTT.

This clone was seen once. The gene calls are TRBV7-9 and TRBJ2-7; 9 bases map to TRBD1. The V gene end was trimmed by 5 bases and the J gene end by 4 bases; junction bases not matched to a gene: 9. This CDR3 is built from 15 residues. In germline, CDR1 is SEHNR, CDR2 FQNEAQ (reference sequence). CDR3: CASSLWTGEWYEQYF. The CDR3 bases are TGTGCCAGCAGCCTCTGGACAGGGGAATGGTACGAGCAGTACTTC.

The rearrangement joins TRBV19 to TRBJ1-5, with D perhaps matching TRBD1 (6 bases). V was pared by 5 bases and J by 2 bases, with 16 bases between. CDR3 length equals 16 residues. CDR1 and CDR2 from the germline V gene are LNHDA and SQIVND (reference sequence). The CDR3 region is CASSAQGRPGNQPQHF. CDR3 bases: TGTGCCAGTAGTGCCCAGGGGCGGCCGGGCAATCAGCCCCAGCATTTT.

The CDR3, as DNA: TGTGCCAGCAGCTTCAACCGGGGGACAGACGTCTCCTACGAGCAGTACTTC. Protein product: CASSFNRGTDVSYEQYF. The chain joins TRBV11-3 to TRBJ2-7; D is possibly TRBD1 (7 bases). Germline V CDR1 and CDR2: SGHNT, YENEEA. The CDR3 is 17 amino acids. The V gene lost 3 bases and the J gene lost 0 bases, with 18 bases spanning the gap.

The CDR3 is CASTSTGASGYNEQFF. The CDR3 DNA reads TGTGCCAGCACCTCAACTGGGGCTAGCGGCTACAATGAGCAGTTCTTC. The genes are TRBV11-2 and TRBJ2-1; 7 bases agree with TRBD2. The CDR3 spans 16 residues. Unmatched junction bases numbered 12, after V lost 7 bases and J lost 3 bases. Looked up from germline, CDR1 is SGHAT and CDR2 is FQNNGV. Full variable domain (rest looked up from reference TRBV11-2 and TRBJ2-1): EAGVAQSPRYKIIEKRQSVAFWCNPISGHATLYWYQQILGQGPKLLIQFQNNGVVDDSQLPKDRFSAERLKGVDSTLKIQPAKLEDSAVYLCASTSTGASGYNEQFFGPGTRLTVL.